One and the same sample provided the 13 T cell receptor beta chains below, sequenced in a study of CD8 T cells in Susac syndrome. The RNA, roughly 0.5 to 1 ug, was put through reverse transcription using random hexamers. MiXCR was run by TCRdb on the immunoSEQ multiplex PCR reads, yielding one entry per CDR3 protein. The profile covers some 140,000 distinct CDR3 sequences, with roughly 89% appearing a single time and under 0.25% taken by the ten largest. Sequencing was performed on CD8+ T cells from PBMCs. The source of these receptors is a human donor with multiple sclerosis.

The V call is TRBV20-1, the J call TRBJ2-1, with D uncertain. The CDR3 extends over 12 amino acids. V shed 3 bases and J shed 8 bases, with 11 bases lying between them. CDR1 is DFQATT and CDR2 is SNEGSKA in the germline V gene (reference sequence). CDR3 in DNA: TGCAGTGCTAGGAACCGGCTACATGAGCAGTTCTTC. This translates into CSARNRLHEQFF.

This chain joins TRBV29-1 and TRBJ2-7; D is possibly TRBD1 (5 bases). The V gene lost 3 bases and the J gene lost 2 bases, with 11 bases spanning the gap. From germline, CDR1 is SQVTM and CDR2 ANQGSEA. This CDR3 has 13 amino acids. The CDR3 is CSVEDRQTYEQYF. CDR3 DNA sequence: TGCAGCGTTGAGGATAGACAGACCTACGAGCAGTACTTC.

This sequence joins TRBV7-9 and TRBJ2-7; D perhaps matches TRBD1 (6 bases). V shed 1 base and J shed 6 bases, with 25 bases lying between them. The germline V gene has CDR1 SEHNR and CDR2 FQNEAQ (reference sequence). The CDR3 has 18 residues. The CDR3 sequence: CASSLGLTGPPTEGEQYF. The CDR3 nucleotides are TGTGCCAGCAGCTTAGGGTTGACAGGACCCCCCACAGAAGGCGAGCAGTACTTC.

V usage is TRBV11-2 and J usage is TRBJ2-5; perhaps TRBD2 as D (6 bases). The V gene's germline CDR1 is SGHAT and CDR2 FQNNGV. CDR3 length: 15 residues. Deletions cut 1 base from V and 5 bases from J, with 14 bases between. CDR3 amino acids: CASSLVGAGGETQYF. Here the CDR3 DNA reads TGTGCCAGCAGCTTAGTTGGAGCGGGCGGGGAGACCCAGTACTTC.

The CDR3 is CASSYSTRGPQHF. The DNA for the CDR3 is TGTGCCAGCAGTTACTCGACCAGGGGACCCCAGCATTTT. The rearrangement uses TRBV6-5 and TRBJ1-5; possibly TRBD1 for D (6 bases). The germline V and J ends were trimmed by 0 bases and 10 bases, with 10 bases remaining between them. The CDR3 consists of 13 residues. Germline V CDR1 and CDR2: MNHEY, SVGAGI.

The V and J genes are TRBV27 and TRBJ2-7; D possibly corresponds to TRBD1 (6 bases). Germline values: CDR1 MNHEY, CDR2 SMNVEV (reference sequence). The V and J ends lost 5 bases and 4 bases respectively, with 18 bases between them. This CDR3 comprises 15 residues. This CDR3 is CASSPTGFGLYEQYF. The DNA for the CDR3 is TGTGCCAGCAGTCCAACAGGGTTTGGGTTGTACGAGCAGTACTTC.

This clonotype is a singleton in its sample. The rearrangement joins TRBV6-5 to TRBJ1-2, with TRBD1 matching 8 bases. The length of the CDR3 is 14 residues. CDR1 is MNHEY and CDR2 is SVGAGI in the germline V gene. V trimming: 6 bases; J trimming: 6 bases; junction bases outside the gene matches: 9. CDR3 DNA: TGTGCCAGCAGCCCCGGACAGGGAGGCGATGGCTACACCTTC. Its protein product is CASSPGQGGDGYTF.

The chain couples TRBV12-3 or TRBV12-4 to TRBJ2-1, with 12 bases fitting TRBD2. V lost 3 bases to trimming and J lost 8 bases; unmatched junction nucleotides: 8. The CDR3 extends over 16 amino acids. CDR3: CASSLLASGRDDEQFF. In nucleotides, the CDR3 is TGTGCCAGCAGTTTGTTGGCTAGCGGGAGGGATGATGAGCAGTTCTTC.

This clonotype appeared once. The rearrangement joins TRBV29-1 to TRBJ1-2; the match to TRBD1 covers 9 bases. The trim removed 6 bases at V and 5 bases at J, leaving 10 bases unmatched. Per germline, CDR1 SQVTM and CDR2 ANQGSEA. CDR3 length equals 14 residues. CDR3 loop: CSVRTGTGIYGYTF. The CDR3 DNA sequence: TGCAGCGTGAGGACCGGGACAGGGATATATGGCTACACCTTC.

This clonotype was found a few times. The V gene is TRBV6-1, the J gene TRBJ2-2, with TRBD2 matching 10 bases. CDR3 length equals 15 residues. Germline V gene sequence: CDR1 MNHNS, CDR2 SASEGT. J lost 5 bases, V lost 5 bases, and 5 bases had no gene match. CDR3 coding DNA: TGTGCCAGCAGTCGGACTAGCGGAAATACCGGGGAGCTGTTTTTT. Its translation: CASSRTSGNTGELFF.

The chain employs TRBV6-5 and TRBJ2-5; D call uncertain. Germline CDR1 MNHEY, CDR2 SVGAGI. There are 14 residues in the CDR3. Trimming took off 3 bases at V and 4 bases at J, with 12 bases between the two ends. The CDR3 spells CASSYIGVGETQYF. In nucleotides, the CDR3 is TGTGCCAGCAGTTATATAGGAGTAGGAGAGACCCAGTACTTC.

The V and J genes are TRBV29-1 and TRBJ2-5; tentative D call: TRBD2 (6 bases). Looked up from germline, CDR1 is SQVTM and CDR2 is ANQGSEA. CDR3 size: 16 residues. V shed 3 bases and J shed 4 bases, with 21 bases lying between them. The chain's CDR3 is CSVEGGLQPRSETQYF. The DNA for the CDR3 is TGCAGCGTTGAGGGAGGATTACAGCCCAGGTCAGAGACCCAGTACTTC.

The chain is built from TRBV18 and TRBJ2-7, with 8 bases aligning to TRBD1. The ends lost 2 bases at V and 6 bases at J; junction bases unmatched: 12. Germline V gene lookup returns CDR1 KGHSH and CDR2 LQKENI. This CDR3 spans 16 amino acids. The CDR3 coding sequence is TGTGCCAGCTCACCATATGATGAGACAGGGGAAGCCGAGCAGTACTTC. Translation gives CASSPYDETGEAEQYF.